This paragraph covers one T cell receptor beta chain sequence. Its specificity is unknown. J was trimmed by 0 bases and V by 4 bases; bases with no gene match: 7. This CDR3 region has 16 residues. Germline V gives CDR1 SGDLS, CDR2 YYNGEE. Sequencing used immunoSEQ multiplex PCR; TCRdb keeps in-frame clones, though not all of them. Of under 25,000 clones listed, roughly 76% are singletons. Antigen-specific CD4+ T cells were expanded (with viral peptide pools) by the ViraFEST assay ahead of sequencing. Having been cultured for 10 days, the cells underwent CD4+ T cell isolation. Each participant was given two doses of one vaccine (BNT162b2 or mRNA-1273). Every well housed two million PBMC, which grew in culture alongside 10 IU/ml IL-2 and roughly 9.9 ug/ml peptides. Half of the medium was exchanged for IL-2 medium on both days 3 and 7. The entry originates in a study of vaccination effects on CD4 cells after COVID-19.

The material sequenced was CD4+ T cells from PBMCs cultured with SARS-CoV-2 spike peptides, taken after COVID-19 vaccination. The chain combines TRBV9 with TRBJ1-3, with 7 bases aligning to TRBD1. The receptor comes from a human donor who received a COVID-19 vaccine. Some clones in this sample may be carry-over from other donors' samples. CDR3 region: CASSSLAGGSGNTIYF. The CDR3 nucleotides are TGTGCCAGCAGCTCCTTAGCAGGGGGCTCTGGAAACACCATATATTTT.